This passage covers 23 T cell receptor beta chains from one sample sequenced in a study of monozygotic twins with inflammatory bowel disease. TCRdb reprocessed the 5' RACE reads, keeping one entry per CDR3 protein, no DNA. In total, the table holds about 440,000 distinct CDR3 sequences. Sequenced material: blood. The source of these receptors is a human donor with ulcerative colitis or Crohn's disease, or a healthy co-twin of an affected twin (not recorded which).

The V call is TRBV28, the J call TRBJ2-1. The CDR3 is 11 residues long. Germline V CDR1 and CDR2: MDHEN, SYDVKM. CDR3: CASSYYNEQFF.

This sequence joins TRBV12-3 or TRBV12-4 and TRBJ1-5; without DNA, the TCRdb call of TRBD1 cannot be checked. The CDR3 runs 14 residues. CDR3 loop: CASRKGTANQPQHF.

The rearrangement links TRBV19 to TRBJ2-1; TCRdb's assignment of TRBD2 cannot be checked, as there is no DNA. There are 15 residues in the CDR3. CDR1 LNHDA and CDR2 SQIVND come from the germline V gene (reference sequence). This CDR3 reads CASSLSGGYPNEQFF.

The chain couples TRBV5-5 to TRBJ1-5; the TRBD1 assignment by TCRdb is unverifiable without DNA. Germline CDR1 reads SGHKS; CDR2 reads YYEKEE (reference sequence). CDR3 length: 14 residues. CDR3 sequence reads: CASSADRVVQPQHF.

The CDR3 spells CASSYRAGPYEQYF. This chain links TRBV6-2 or TRBV6-3 with TRBJ2-7. Germline CDR1 MNHEY, CDR2 SVGEGT. CDR3 length: 14 residues.

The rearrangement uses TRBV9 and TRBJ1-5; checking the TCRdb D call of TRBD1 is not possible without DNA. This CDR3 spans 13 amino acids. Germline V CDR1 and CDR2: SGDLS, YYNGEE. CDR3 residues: CASSASGNQPQHF.

This chain's CDR3 is CASSYGHPVAFF. This chain uses TRBV6-2 or TRBV6-3 with TRBJ1-1; TCRdb indicates TRBD1, and absent DNA this call remains unverified. Germline V gene sequence: CDR1 MNHEY, CDR2 SVGEGT. This CDR3 is built from 12 residues.

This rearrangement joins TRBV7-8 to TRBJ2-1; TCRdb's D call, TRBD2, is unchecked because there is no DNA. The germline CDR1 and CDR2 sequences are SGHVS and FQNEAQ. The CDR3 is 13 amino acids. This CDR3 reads CASSQRDPGEQFF. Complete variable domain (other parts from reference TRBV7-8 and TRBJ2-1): GAGVSQSPRYKVAKRGQDVALRCDPISGHVSLFWYQQALGQGPEFLTYFQNEAQLDKSGLPSDRFFAERPEGSVSTLKIQRTQQEDSAVYLCASSQRDPGEQFFGPGTRLTVL.

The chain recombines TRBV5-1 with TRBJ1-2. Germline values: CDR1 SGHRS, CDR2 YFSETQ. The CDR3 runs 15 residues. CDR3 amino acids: CASSLGDLASTGYTF.

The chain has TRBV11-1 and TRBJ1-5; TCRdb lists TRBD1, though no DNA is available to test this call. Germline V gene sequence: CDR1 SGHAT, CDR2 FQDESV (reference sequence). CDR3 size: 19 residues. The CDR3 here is CASSLEKPDREASNQPQHF.

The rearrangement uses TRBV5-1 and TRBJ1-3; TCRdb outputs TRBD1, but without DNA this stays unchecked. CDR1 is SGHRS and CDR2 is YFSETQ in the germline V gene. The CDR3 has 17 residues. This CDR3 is CASSPGAGANSGNTIYF.

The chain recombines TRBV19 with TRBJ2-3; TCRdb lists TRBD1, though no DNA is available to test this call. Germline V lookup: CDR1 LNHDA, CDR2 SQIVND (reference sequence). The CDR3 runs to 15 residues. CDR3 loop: CASSPSGQGTDTQYF.

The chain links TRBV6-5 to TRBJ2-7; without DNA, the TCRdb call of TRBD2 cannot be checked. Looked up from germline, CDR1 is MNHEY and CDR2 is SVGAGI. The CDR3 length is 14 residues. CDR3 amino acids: CASSWGLAGEEQYF.

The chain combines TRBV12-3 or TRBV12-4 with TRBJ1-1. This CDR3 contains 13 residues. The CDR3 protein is CASSFVFDTEAFF.

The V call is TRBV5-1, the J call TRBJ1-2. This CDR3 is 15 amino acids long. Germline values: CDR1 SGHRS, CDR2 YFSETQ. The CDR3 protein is CASSPDRRGGYGYTF.

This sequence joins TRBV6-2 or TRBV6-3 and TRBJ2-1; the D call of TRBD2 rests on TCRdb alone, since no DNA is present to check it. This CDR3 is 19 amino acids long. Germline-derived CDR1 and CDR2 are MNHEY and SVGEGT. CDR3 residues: CASSYWGLAGGLSYNEQFF.

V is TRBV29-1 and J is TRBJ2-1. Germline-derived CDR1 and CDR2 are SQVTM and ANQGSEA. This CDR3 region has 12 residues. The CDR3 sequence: CSVEDQRDEQFF.

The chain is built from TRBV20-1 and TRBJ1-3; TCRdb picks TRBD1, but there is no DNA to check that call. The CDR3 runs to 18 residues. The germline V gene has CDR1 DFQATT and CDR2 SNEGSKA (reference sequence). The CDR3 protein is CSARGPRTGLSSGNTIYF.

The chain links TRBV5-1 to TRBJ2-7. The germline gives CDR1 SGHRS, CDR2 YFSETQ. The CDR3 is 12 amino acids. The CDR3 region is CASSSEKYEQYF.

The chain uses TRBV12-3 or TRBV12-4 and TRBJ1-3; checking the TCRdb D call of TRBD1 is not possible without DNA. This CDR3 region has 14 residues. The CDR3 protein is CASSLGGAGNTIYF.

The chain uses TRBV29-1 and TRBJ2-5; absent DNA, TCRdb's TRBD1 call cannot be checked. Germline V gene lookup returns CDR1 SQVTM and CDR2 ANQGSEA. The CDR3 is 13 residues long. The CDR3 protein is CSVERGAQETQYF. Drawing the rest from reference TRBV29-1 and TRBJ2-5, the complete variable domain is SAVISQKPSRDICQRGTSLTIQCQVDSQVTMMFWYRQQPGQSLTLIATANQGSEATYESGFVIDKFPISRPNLTFSTLTVSNMSPEDSSIYLCSVERGAQETQYFGPGTRLLVL.

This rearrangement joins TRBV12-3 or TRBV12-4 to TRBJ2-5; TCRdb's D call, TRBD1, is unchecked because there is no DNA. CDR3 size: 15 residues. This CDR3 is CASSLGVGDRETQYF.

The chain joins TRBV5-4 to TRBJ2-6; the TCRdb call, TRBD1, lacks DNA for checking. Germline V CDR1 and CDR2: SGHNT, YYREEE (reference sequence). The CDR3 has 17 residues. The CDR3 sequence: CASSLGQGAAGANVLTF.